The present entry profiles one T cell receptor (beta chain) with its context. The antigen is undetermined. Measured with immunoSEQ multiplex PCR; TCRdb has only the in-frame clones, and not every one. The sample lists some 140,000 clones; 70% to 90% were seen once. The sample belongs to a study of cytomegalovirus exposure and HLA in healthy donors. In the study overall: The platform used for the 110 or so validation repertoires matched that of the roughly 720 first-cohort repertoires, a later analysis reported. Regarding the study as a whole: The classifier was said to identify cytomegalovirus status with high specificity and sensitivity. 150 or so TCR beta chains were listed as cytomegalovirus-associated.

The receptor's source is a human donor in good health. The sequenced sample consisted of PBMCs.

DNA of the CDR3: TGTGCCAGCAGTCAGAGCAGGGGGCTTTCTAGCTCCTACAATGAGCAGTTCTTC. Protein sequence: CASSQSRGLSSSYNEQFF. The chain employs TRBV27 and TRBJ2-1, with 8 bases that match TRBD1. The germline V gene encodes CDR1 MNHEY and CDR2 SMNVEV (reference sequence). The CDR3 has 18 amino acids. After removal of 5 bases from V and 0 bases from J, the junction contained 12 bases not matched to a gene.